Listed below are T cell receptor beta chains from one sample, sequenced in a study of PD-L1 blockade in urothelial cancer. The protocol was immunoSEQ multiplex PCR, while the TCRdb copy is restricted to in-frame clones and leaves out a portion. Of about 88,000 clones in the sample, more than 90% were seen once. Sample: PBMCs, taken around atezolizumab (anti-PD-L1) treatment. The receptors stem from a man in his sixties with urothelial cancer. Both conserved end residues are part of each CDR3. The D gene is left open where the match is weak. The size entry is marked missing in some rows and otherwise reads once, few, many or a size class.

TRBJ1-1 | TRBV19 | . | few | TGTGCCAGTAGCAGCCAGGGGAACACTGAAGCTTTCTTT | CASSSQGNTEAFF
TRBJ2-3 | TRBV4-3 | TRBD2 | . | TGCGCCAGCAGCCAATTCGGCGGGAGGGACGCAGATACGCAGTATTTT | CASSQFGGRDADTQYF
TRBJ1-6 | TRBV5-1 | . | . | TGCGCCAGCAGCACGTCCCGAGATAATTCACCCCTCCACTTT | CASSTSRDNSPLHF
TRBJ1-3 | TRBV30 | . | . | TGTGCCTGGGACGGGGATGGGCTTGGAAACACCATATATTTT | CAWDGDGLGNTIYF
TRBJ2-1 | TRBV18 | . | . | TGTGCCAGCTCACCACAGGATCTAGCGTACAATGAGCAGTTCTTC | CASSPQDLAYNEQFF
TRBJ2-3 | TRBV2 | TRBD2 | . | TGTGCCAGCAGTTTCAGCCTAGCGGGGGGGAGTAGCACAGATACGCAGTATTTT | CASSFSLAGGSSTDTQYF
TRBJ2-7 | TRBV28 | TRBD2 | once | TGTGCCAGCAGCCTTAGCGGGACCTCCTACGAGCAGTACTTC | CASSLSGTSYEQYF
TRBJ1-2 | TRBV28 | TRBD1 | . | TGTGCCAGCAGTTCCGGACAGGGGGTCACCCCGGATGGCTACACCTTC | CASSSGQGVTPDGYTF
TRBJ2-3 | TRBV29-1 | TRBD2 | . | TGCAGCGTCCGAACAACTAGCGGGGGGGCTTTAGGGGCAGATACGCAGTATTTT | CSVRTTSGGALGADTQYF
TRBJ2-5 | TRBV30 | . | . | TGTGCCTGGAGTCAGCAGGGGCCAGAGACCCAGTACTTC | CAWSQQGPETQYF
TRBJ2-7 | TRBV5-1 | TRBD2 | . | TGCGCCAGCAGCTTGAACAGCGGGGACTACGAGCAGTACTTC | CASSLNSGDYEQYF
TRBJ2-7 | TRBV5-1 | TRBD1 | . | TGCGCCAGCAGCTTGGATTGGACAGGGAGCGAGCAGTACTTC | CASSLDWTGSEQYF
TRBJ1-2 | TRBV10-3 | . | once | TGTGCCATCAGTGAGTCAGTATTTAGGGAGGGCAGGAAAGGATATGGCTACACCTTC | CAISESVFREGRKGYGYTF
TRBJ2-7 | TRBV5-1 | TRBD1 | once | TGCGCCAGCAGCTTACAGGGGGGCTACGAGCAGTACTTC | CASSLQGGYEQYF
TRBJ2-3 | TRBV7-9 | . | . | TGTGCCAGCAGCTTAGGCGTTAGCACAGATACGCAGTATTTT | CASSLGVSTDTQYF
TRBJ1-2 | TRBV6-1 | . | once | TGTGCCAGCAGTGAAGGCCAGTTCTATGGCTACACCTTC | CASSEGQFYGYTF
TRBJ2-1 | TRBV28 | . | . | TGTGCCACAGGTGGAGGAGGGGTAAGCAATGAGCAGTTCTTC | CATGGGGVSNEQFF
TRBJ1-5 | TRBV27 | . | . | TGTGCCAGCAGTTTATCCGGGGTTGGGCCTGGCAATCAGCCCCAGCATTTT | CASSLSGVGPGNQPQHF
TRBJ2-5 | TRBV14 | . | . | TGTGCCAGCAGCCTTACAGGGTCCCGGGAGACCCAGTACTTC | CASSLTGSRETQYF
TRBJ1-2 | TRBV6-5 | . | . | TGTGCCACCACAGCCAGTAACCTACGGAACTATGGCTACACCTTC | CATTASNLRNYGYTF
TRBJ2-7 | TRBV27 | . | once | TGTGCCAGCAGTTTAGGCCGTAACCACTACGAGCAGTACTTC | CASSLGRNHYEQYF
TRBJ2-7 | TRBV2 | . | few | TGTGCCAGCGCTAGTGGAACTGGCGAGCAGTACTTC | CASASGTGEQYF
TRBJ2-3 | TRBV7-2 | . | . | TGTGCCAGCAGCGTAACCGGGAAACTTAGCACAGATACGCAGTATTTT | CASSVTGKLSTDTQYF
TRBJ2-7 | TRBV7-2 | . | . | TGTGCCAGCAGTCCACGACTCAGCGGGTCCTACGAGCAGTACTTC | CASSPRLSGSYEQYF
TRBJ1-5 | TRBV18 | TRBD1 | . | TGTGCCAGCTCAGCAACACAGGGGGGCAATCAGCCCCAGCATTTT | CASSATQGGNQPQHF
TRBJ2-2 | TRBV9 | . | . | TGTGCCAGCAGCGTTAGACAGGGAGGCACCGGGGAGCTGTTTTTT | CASSVRQGGTGELFF
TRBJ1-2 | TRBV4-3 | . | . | TGCGCCAGCAGCCAAGATCAGGGGTATGGCTACACCTTC | CASSQDQGYGYTF
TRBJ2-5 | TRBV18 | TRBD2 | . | TGTGCCAGCTCACCAAGAAGCGGGGGGACACAAGAGACCCAGTACTTC | CASSPRSGGTQETQYF
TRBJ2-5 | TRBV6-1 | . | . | TGTGCCAGCAGTGAAGTCGGTCGAGAGACCCAGTACTTC | CASSEVGRETQYF
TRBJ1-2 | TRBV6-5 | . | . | TGTGCCAGCACCCTAAAAGGAGACTACCTCTATGGCTACACCTTC | CASTLKGDYLYGYTF
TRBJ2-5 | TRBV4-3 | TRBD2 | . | TGCGCCAGCAGCCAAGAACTAGCGGGAAGTTTGGAGACCCAGTACTTC | CASSQELAGSLETQYF
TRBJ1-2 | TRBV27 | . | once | TGTGCCAGCGGCAGAGCGGGGACATCCTATGGCTACACCTTC | CASGRAGTSYGYTF
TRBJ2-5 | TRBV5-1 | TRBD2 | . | TGCGCCAGCAGCAGAAGACTAGCGGGGGGTTTAGAGACCCAGTACTTC | CASSRRLAGGLETQYF
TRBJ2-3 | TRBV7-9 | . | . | TGTGCCAGCAGCACACGGACCGGGACACCGGTCGTAGATACGCAGTATTTT | CASSTRTGTPVVDTQYF
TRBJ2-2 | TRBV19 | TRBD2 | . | TGTGCCAGTAGTATTGGACTAGCGGTGAACACCGGGGAGCTGTTTTTT | CASSIGLAVNTGELFF
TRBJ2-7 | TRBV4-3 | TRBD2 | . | TGCGCCAGCAGCCAAGACCGGACTAGCGGGAACTACGAGCAGTACTTC | CASSQDRTSGNYEQYF
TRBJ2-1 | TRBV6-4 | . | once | TGTGCCAGCGCGACGGAGTCGGGCTCCTACAATGAGCAGTTCTTC | CASATESGSYNEQFF
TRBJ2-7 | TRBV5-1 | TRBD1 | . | TGCGCCAGCAGCTTGGTGGGACAGGGAACCTACGAGCAGTACTTC | CASSLVGQGTYEQYF
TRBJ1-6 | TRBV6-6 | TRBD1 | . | TGTGCCAGCAGTTTTGGGACAGGGACTTTTTCACCCCTCCACTTT | CASSFGTGTFSPLHF
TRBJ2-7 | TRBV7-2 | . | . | TGTGCCAGCAGCTTAACAGCTTTTACCTACGAGCAGTACTTC | CASSLTAFTYEQYF
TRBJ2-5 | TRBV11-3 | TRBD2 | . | TGTGCCAGCAGCCGGGGGGGTTGGAGGGAGGACGATCAAGAGACCCAGTACTTC | CASSRGGWREDDQETQYF
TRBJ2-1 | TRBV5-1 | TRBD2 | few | TGCGCCAGCAGCTTACCGGGACTAGCGGGGGGGAACAATGAGCAGTTCTTC | CASSLPGLAGGNNEQFF
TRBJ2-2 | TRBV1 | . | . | TGCACCAGCAGCCAAGTTGCGGTGTCCTCGCTAGCTACCACCGGGGAGCTGTTTTTT | CTSSQVAVSSLATTGELFF
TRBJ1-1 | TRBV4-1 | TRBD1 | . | TGCGCCAGCAGCCAAACCGCGCGGACAGGGTATCGAGCCACTGAAGCTTTCTTT | CASSQTARTGYRATEAFF
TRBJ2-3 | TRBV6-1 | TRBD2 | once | TGTGCCAGCAGTGAAAATGCGGGAGGGCCCCCAGATACGCAGTATTTT | CASSENAGGPPDTQYF
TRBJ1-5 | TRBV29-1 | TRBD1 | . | TGCAGCGTCGGAGGGGCAGGGGGAGAGCCCCAGCATTTT | CSVGGAGGEPQHF
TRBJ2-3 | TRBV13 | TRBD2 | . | TGTGCCAGCAGCACGGGGGGGCCGACGACAGATACGCAGTATTTT | CASSTGGPTTDTQYF
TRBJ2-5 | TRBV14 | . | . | TGTGCCAGCAGCCAAGATCGCGGGACAGCCCAGTACTTC | CASSQDRGTAQYF
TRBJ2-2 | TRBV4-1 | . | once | TGCGCCAGCAGCCAAGTGCGAGGGGGGAACACCGGGGAGCTGTTTTTT | CASSQVRGGNTGELFF